This is a list of T cell receptor beta chains from one sample in a study of response to subunit inactivated influenza vaccine. TCRdb reanalysed the RT-PCR reads using MiXCR and keeps one entry per CDR3 protein. Among about 800,000 distinct CDR3 sequences listed, 21% were seen once. The starting material was PBMCs from blood, obtained 5 to 6 days after vaccination. The receptors come from a man aged 50 or older who received an inactivated influenza vaccine. Each CDR3 is given with its conserved first and last residue. A D gene is named only where the DNA matches it firmly. For some rows the clone size is stated as once, few or many, or as a class when expanded; others skip it.

d_gene: TRBD2
abundance: NA
v_gene: TRBV6-2/TRBV6-3
j_gene: TRBJ2-7
CDR3aa: CASSYARTSGITQTYEQYF
CDR3nt: TGTGCCAGCAGTTACGCCCGGACTAGCGGGATTACTCAAACCTACGAGCAGTACTTC

d_gene: TRBD2
abundance: NA
v_gene: TRBV5-4
j_gene: TRBJ2-1
CDR3aa: CASSLPPGTTYNEQFF
CDR3nt: TGTGCCAGCAGCTTGCCACCCGGGACTACCTACAATGAGCAGTTCTTC

d_gene: NA
abundance: NA
v_gene: TRBV7-2
j_gene: TRBJ2-3
CDR3aa: CASSLGTVGGTDTQYF
CDR3nt: TGTGCCAGCAGCTTAGGGACAGTGGGAGGCACAGATACGCAGTATTTT

d_gene: TRBD1
abundance: NA
v_gene: TRBV6-1
j_gene: TRBJ2-5
CDR3aa: CASRGTGSETQYF
CDR3nt: TGTGCCAGCAGGGGGACAGGGTCAGAGACCCAGTACTTC

d_gene: TRBD2
abundance: many
v_gene: TRBV12-3/TRBV12-4
j_gene: TRBJ2-7
CDR3aa: CASGTSGTYEQYF
CDR3nt: TGTGCCAGTGGGACTAGCGGAACCTACGAGCAGTACTTC

d_gene: NA
abundance: once
v_gene: TRBV5-6
j_gene: TRBJ2-7
CDR3aa: CASSLGRGEYF
CDR3nt: TGTGCCAGCAGCTTAGGACGGGGAGAGTACTTC

d_gene: TRBD1
abundance: NA
v_gene: TRBV6-2/TRBV6-3
j_gene: TRBJ1-1
CDR3aa: CASSYSIRGTEAFF
CDR3nt: TGTGCCAGCAGTTACTCCATCAGGGGGACTGAAGCTTTCTTT

d_gene: TRBD2
abundance: many
v_gene: TRBV24-1
j_gene: TRBJ2-1
CDR3aa: CATSDSGVNLAGGSYNEQFF
CDR3nt: TGTGCCACCAGTGATTCTGGGGTTAATCTAGCGGGAGGATCCTACAATGAGCAGTTCTTC

d_gene: NA
abundance: NA
v_gene: TRBV18
j_gene: TRBJ2-3
CDR3aa: CASSPPTAETDTQYF
CDR3nt: TGTGCCAGCTCACCACCGACGGCTGAGACAGATACGCAGTATTTT

d_gene: NA
abundance: many
v_gene: TRBV6-1
j_gene: TRBJ2-3
CDR3aa: CASSLRALSTSTDTQYF
CDR3nt: TGTGCCAGCAGTCTCCGGGCCTTAAGTACTAGCACAGATACGCAGTATTTT

d_gene: NA
abundance: few
v_gene: TRBV18
j_gene: TRBJ1-1
CDR3aa: CASSPPGRGTAEAFF
CDR3nt: TGTGCCAGCTCACCACCGGGAAGAGGGACCGCTGAAGCTTTCTTT

d_gene: TRBD2
abundance: NA
v_gene: TRBV12-3/TRBV12-4
j_gene: TRBJ2-1
CDR3aa: CASSQTSGGLNEQFF
CDR3nt: TGTGCCAGCAGCCAAACTAGCGGGGGATTGAATGAGCAGTTCTTC

d_gene: NA
abundance: many
v_gene: TRBV12-3/TRBV12-4
j_gene: TRBJ2-3
CDR3aa: CASTLNSADTQYF
CDR3nt: TGTGCCAGCACCTTGAATAGCGCGGATACGCAGTATTTT

d_gene: TRBD2
abundance: NA
v_gene: TRBV6-5
j_gene: TRBJ2-3
CDR3aa: CASSYSFSGGRSDTQYF
CDR3nt: TGTGCCAGCAGTTACAGTTTCAGCGGGGGGAGGTCAGATACGCAGTATTTT

d_gene: NA
abundance: NA
v_gene: TRBV6-5
j_gene: TRBJ2-2
CDR3aa: CASSYSRSTGELFF
CDR3nt: TGTGCCAGCAGTTACTCCCGGTCCACCGGGGAGCTGTTTTTT

d_gene: TRBD2
abundance: few
v_gene: TRBV5-1
j_gene: TRBJ2-1
CDR3aa: CASSLGLADHNEQFF
CDR3nt: TGCGCCAGCAGCTTAGGACTAGCGGACCACAATGAGCAGTTCTTC

d_gene: NA
abundance: NA
v_gene: TRBV12-3/TRBV12-4
j_gene: TRBJ2-5
CDR3aa: CACSEGRYQETQYF
CDR3nt: TGTGCCTGCTCGGAGGGACGGTACCAAGAGACCCAGTACTTC

d_gene: NA
abundance: few
v_gene: TRBV20-1
j_gene: TRBJ1-1
CDR3aa: CSARLSTLNTEAFF
CDR3nt: TGCAGTGCTAGGCTGAGCACCCTGAACACTGAAGCTTTCTTT

d_gene: TRBD1
abundance: NA
v_gene: TRBV11-2
j_gene: TRBJ2-3
CDR3aa: CASSFPGQPSTDTQYF
CDR3nt: TGTGCCAGCAGCTTCCCGGGACAGCCTAGCACAGATACGCAGTATTTT

d_gene: NA
abundance: NA
v_gene: TRBV18
j_gene: TRBJ2-5
CDR3aa: CASSPPGNRETQYF
CDR3nt: TGTGCCAGCTCACCACCGGGGAATCGAGAGACCCAGTACTTC

d_gene: NA
abundance: NA
v_gene: TRBV20-1
j_gene: TRBJ2-7
CDR3aa: CSAHRGTAHEQYF
CDR3nt: TGCAGTGCCCACCGGGGGACCGCCCACGAGCAGTACTTC

d_gene: TRBD2
abundance: NA
v_gene: TRBV29-1
j_gene: TRBJ2-1
CDR3aa: CSVVLSGRGYNEQFF
CDR3nt: TGCAGCGTTGTGCTTAGCGGGAGGGGCTACAATGAGCAGTTCTTC

d_gene: NA
abundance: few
v_gene: TRBV5-5
j_gene: TRBJ2-7
CDR3aa: CASSSTGDFRALYEQYF
CDR3nt: TGTGCCAGCAGCTCCACTGGGGACTTCCGGGCCCTCTACGAGCAGTACTTC

d_gene: TRBD2
abundance: few
v_gene: TRBV5-5
j_gene: TRBJ2-7
CDR3aa: CASSLPSSGTSYEQYF
CDR3nt: TGTGCCAGCAGCTTGCCGTCTAGCGGGACCTCCTACGAGCAGTACTTC

d_gene: TRBD2
abundance: few
v_gene: TRBV4-3
j_gene: TRBJ2-1
CDR3aa: CASSQDVSGRINEQFF
CDR3nt: TGCGCCAGCAGCCAAGATGTTAGCGGGAGAATCAATGAGCAGTTCTTC

d_gene: NA
abundance: NA
v_gene: TRBV10-3
j_gene: TRBJ2-2
CDR3aa: CAISEWAGANTGELFF
CDR3nt: TGTGCCATCAGTGAGTGGGCCGGCGCGAACACCGGGGAGCTGTTTTTT

d_gene: TRBD2
abundance: few
v_gene: TRBV12-3/TRBV12-4
j_gene: TRBJ2-1
CDR3aa: CASSGAGTRDNEQFF
CDR3nt: TGTGCCAGCAGTGGAGCCGGGACTAGAGACAATGAGCAGTTCTTC

d_gene: NA
abundance: many
v_gene: TRBV5-1
j_gene: TRBJ2-5
CDR3aa: CASSLSGLETQYF
CDR3nt: TGTGCCAGCAGTTTATCAGGATTGGAGACCCAGTACTTC

d_gene: NA
abundance: NA
v_gene: TRBV7-9
j_gene: TRBJ2-6
CDR3aa: CASTPPAGANVLTF
CDR3nt: TGTGCCAGCACCCCACCGGCTGGGGCCAACGTCCTGACTTTC

d_gene: TRBD1
abundance: NA
v_gene: TRBV20-1
j_gene: TRBJ2-7
CDR3aa: CSVQQGKYEQYF
CDR3nt: TGCAGTGTTCAACAGGGGAAGTACGAGCAGTACTTC

d_gene: NA
abundance: NA
v_gene: TRBV7-9
j_gene: TRBJ1-4
CDR3aa: CASSEGGLEKLFF
CDR3nt: TGTGCCAGCAGCGAGGGGGGGCTTGAAAAACTGTTTTTT

d_gene: NA
abundance: many
v_gene: TRBV3-1
j_gene: TRBJ1-6
CDR3aa: CASSQDSNNSPLHF
CDR3nt: TGTGCCAGCAGCCAGGACAGCAATAATTCACCCCTCCACTTT

d_gene: TRBD2
abundance: medium-sized
v_gene: TRBV27
j_gene: TRBJ2-3
CDR3aa: CASSLGTSGRADTQYF
CDR3nt: TGTGCCAGCAGTTTAGGGACTAGCGGGAGAGCAGATACGCAGTATTTT

d_gene: NA
abundance: NA
v_gene: TRBV14
j_gene: TRBJ2-5
CDR3aa: CASSQGTVGETQYF
CDR3nt: TGTGCCAGCAGCCAAGGGACGGTGGGGGAGACCCAGTACTTC

d_gene: TRBD2
abundance: NA
v_gene: TRBV6-2/TRBV6-3
j_gene: TRBJ2-5
CDR3aa: CASSLAGEGAQETQYF
CDR3nt: TGTGCCAGCAGCCTAGCGGGAGAGGGGGCCCAAGAGACCCAGTACTTC

d_gene: NA
abundance: NA
v_gene: TRBV3-1
j_gene: TRBJ2-1
CDR3aa: CASSQGCQDQETQFF
CDR3nt: TGTGCCAGCAGCCAAGGTTGCCAGGACCAAGAGACCCAGTTCTTC

d_gene: NA
abundance: NA
v_gene: TRBV6-1
j_gene: TRBJ1-1
CDR3aa: CASSDRSKGDTEAFF
CDR3nt: TGTGCCAGCAGTGATAGATCAAAAGGAGACACTGAAGCTTTCTTT

d_gene: NA
abundance: NA
v_gene: TRBV28
j_gene: TRBJ2-1
CDR3aa: CASSFDGSYNEQFF
CDR3nt: TGTGCCAGCAGTTTCGACGGCTCCTACAATGAGCAGTTCTTC

d_gene: NA
abundance: few
v_gene: TRBV6-1
j_gene: TRBJ1-2
CDR3aa: CASDYRGTYGYTF
CDR3nt: TGTGCCAGTGATTATCGGGGAACCTATGGCTACACCTTC

d_gene: NA
abundance: NA
v_gene: TRBV19
j_gene: TRBJ1-1
CDR3aa: CASSPPRRTEAFF
CDR3nt: TGTGCCAGTAGTCCCCCCCGGCGCACTGAAGCTTTCTTT

d_gene: TRBD2
abundance: few
v_gene: TRBV5-1
j_gene: TRBJ2-7
CDR3aa: CASSLARTSGYEQYF
CDR3nt: TGCGCCAGCAGCTTGGCCCGGACTAGCGGCTACGAGCAGTACTTC

d_gene: NA
abundance: few
v_gene: TRBV9
j_gene: TRBJ1-1
CDR3aa: CASSSGSNTEAFF
CDR3nt: TGTGCCAGCAGCTCCGGCTCGAACACTGAAGCTTTCTTT

d_gene: NA
abundance: NA
v_gene: TRBV15
j_gene: TRBJ2-1
CDR3aa: CATSREDKYNEQFF
CDR3nt: TGTGCCACCAGCAGGGAGGACAAATACAATGAGCAGTTCTTC

d_gene: NA
abundance: NA
v_gene: TRBV20-1
j_gene: TRBJ2-1
CDR3aa: CSAPHTGRGANEQFF
CDR3nt: TGCAGTGCTCCGCACACTGGCAGAGGGGCCAATGAGCAGTTCTTC

d_gene: NA
abundance: NA
v_gene: TRBV6-2/TRBV6-3
j_gene: TRBJ1-1
CDR3aa: CAIRNSGVPNTEAFF
CDR3nt: TGTGCCATCCGAAATTCTGGGGTACCGAACACTGAAGCTTTCTTT

d_gene: NA
abundance: few
v_gene: TRBV12-3/TRBV12-4
j_gene: TRBJ2-7
CDR3aa: CASKMWGTTYEQYF
CDR3nt: TGTGCCAGCAAGATGTGGGGTACAACCTACGAGCAGTACTTC

d_gene: NA
abundance: once
v_gene: TRBV28
j_gene: TRBJ2-6
CDR3aa: CATATGSGANVLTF
CDR3nt: TGTGCCACCGCGACAGGTTCTGGGGCCAACGTCCTGACTTTC

d_gene: TRBD2
abundance: once
v_gene: TRBV4-2
j_gene: TRBJ2-3
CDR3aa: CASSQESGGSTDTQYF
CDR3nt: TGTGCCAGCAGCCAAGAGTCGGGAGGTAGCACAGATACGCAGTATTTT

d_gene: TRBD2
abundance: NA
v_gene: TRBV6-1
j_gene: TRBJ2-5
CDR3aa: CASSEFGLAGGLSTETQYF
CDR3nt: TGTGCCAGCAGTGAATTCGGACTAGCGGGAGGACTCTCGACAGAGACCCAGTACTTC

d_gene: NA
abundance: NA
v_gene: TRBV5-1
j_gene: TRBJ2-3
CDR3aa: CASCPYSSTDTQYF
CDR3nt: TGCGCCAGCTGCCCTTACTCTAGCACAGATACGCAGTATTTT

d_gene: TRBD2
abundance: few
v_gene: TRBV3-1
j_gene: TRBJ2-1
CDR3aa: CASSQGGGNSNEQFF
CDR3nt: TGTGCCAGCAGCCAAGGGGGAGGGAACTCTAATGAGCAGTTCTTC

d_gene: NA
abundance: few
v_gene: TRBV12-3/TRBV12-4
j_gene: TRBJ2-5
CDR3aa: CASSLAMRETQYF
CDR3nt: TGTGCCAGCAGTTTAGCGATGCGGGAGACCCAGTACTTC